The entry below describes one T cell receptor beta chain. Its antigen remains unidentified. CDR3 length: 14 residues. The germline gives CDR1 MNHEY, CDR2 SVGAGI. V lost 5 bases and J lost 1, with 9 bases in between. The data belong to a study of T cell responses to AZD1222 COVID-19 vaccine. Findings and limits, study-wide: Recipients of two AZD1222 doses showed rising Spike-specific TCR breadth and depth. Close to half of spike-specific TCRs reportedly recognize unmutated variant regions. It should be noted that donors were predominantly white British and more often female, and clonal diversity was possibly underestimated.

Sequenced by immunoSEQ multiplex PCR; TCRdb stores in-frame clones only, minus some. Here the sample spans under 200,000 clones, 85% to 95% being singletons. Sequences were derived from peripheral blood, sampled 28 days after the second dose of the MenACWY control vaccine. The chain recombines TRBV6-5 with TRBJ1-5; no clear D gene. The receptor comes from an adult who received the MenACWY meningococcal vaccine as a control. In DNA, the CDR3 is TGTGCCAGCAGTCTCGCTCCGAGCAATCAGCCCCAGCATTTT. This sequence encodes CASSLAPSNQPQHF.